The 23 T cell receptor beta chains listed next were all sequenced from one sample in a study of blood T cell repertoires in COVID-19. Clones were read by immunoSEQ multiplex PCR, and TCRdb kept only the in-frame ones, dropping some. The table lists approximately 150,000 clones, around 83% of them singletons. The source material was peripheral blood. The receptors shown here come from a human donor with acute or convalescent COVID-19. The donor label of this sample is uncertain.

The genes are TRBV5-5 and TRBJ1-4, with 9 positions matching TRBD1. The CDR3 runs 17 residues. Germline CDR1 is SGHKS and CDR2 is YYEKEE (reference sequence). V lost 2 bases, J lost 2 bases, and 7 bases stayed unmatched. For the CDR3, the DNA is TGTGCCAGCAGCTTCGGGACAGGGCGGGCGACTAATGAAAAACTGTTTTTT. Protein product: CASSFGTGRATNEKLFF. The variable domain in full, with the rest retrieved from reference TRBV5-5 and TRBJ1-4, is DAGVTQSPTHLIKTRGQQVTLRCSPISGHKSVSWYQQVLGQGPQFIFQYYEKEERGRGNFPDRFSARQFPNYSSELNVNALLLGDSALYLCASSFGTGRATNEKLFFGSGTQLSVL.

The V call is TRBV24-1, the J call TRBJ2-5, with TRBD2 as a possible D gene (6 bases). CDR3 length equals 17 residues. Germline CDR1 and CDR2: KGHDR and SFDVKD. Trimming pared 1 base from V and 0 bases from J, leaving 14 bases between. This CDR3 reads CATSDFGGRSDQETQYF. CDR3 nucleotides: TGTGCCACCAGTGATTTCGGGGGTCGGAGTGACCAAGAGACCCAGTACTTC.

V usage is TRBV7-6 and J usage is TRBJ1-6; no reliable D call. The CDR3 has 13 residues. Trimming removed 2 bases from V and 10 bases from J, with 9 bases in between. The germline gives CDR1 SGHVS, CDR2 FNYEAQ. DNA for the CDR3: TGTGCCAGCAGCTTATATCTGGAGTCACCCCTCCACTTT. Residues: CASSLYLESPLHF.

The chain uses TRBV21-1 and TRBJ2-7; the D call of TRBD1 is as the table states it, not checked on the DNA. TRBV21-1 is a documented pseudogene. The CDR3 is 13 residues long. This CDR3 is CASSKDRSYEQYV. CDR3 coding DNA: TGTGCCAGCAGCAAGGACAGATCCTACGAGCAGTACGTC.

The chain recombines TRBV29-1 with TRBJ2-7; D gene unclear. Trimming shortened V by 3 bases and J by 6 bases, and 15 bases separated the two germline ends. This CDR3 contains 13 residues. CDR1 and CDR2 (germline): SQVTM, ANQGSEA. In DNA, the CDR3 is TGCAGCGTTGAGAATGCAGGTTTGCTCGAGCAGTACTTC. Protein product: CSVENAGLLEQYF.

The chain recombines TRBV23-1 with TRBJ1-2, with a weak D call TRBD1 (5 bases). TRBV23-1 carries the ORF label, with uncertain function. The CDR3 runs 13 residues. The V and J ends lost 2 bases and 5 bases respectively, with 9 bases between them. The DNA of the CDR3 is TGCGCCAGCAGTCAAGTGGGACTGTATGGCTACACCTTC. This sequence encodes CASSQVGLYGYTF.

The gene calls are TRBV2 and TRBJ1-2, with 8 nucleotides matching TRBD1. Germline assignment: CDR1 SNHLY and CDR2 FYNNEI. V trimming: 11 bases; J trimming: 7 bases; junction bases outside the gene matches: 9. This CDR3 comprises 12 residues. The CDR3 protein is CAVRAQGGGYTF. CDR3 nucleotides: TGTGCCGTGAGGGCACAGGGGGGTGGCTACACCTTC. Supplemented by reference TRBV2 and TRBJ1-2, the full variable domain reads EPEVTQTPSHQVTQMGQEVILRCVPISNHLYFYWYRQILGQKVEFLVSFYNNEISEKSEIFDDQFSVERPDGSNFTLKIRSTKLEDSAMYFCAVRAQGGGYTFGSGTRLTVV.

This clone was seen only once. The V and J genes are TRBV3-1 (or the pseudogene TRBV3-2) and TRBJ2-2; TRBD1 matches 9 bases. The germline gives CDR1 LGHDT, CDR2 YNNKEL (reference sequence). This CDR3 is 17 amino acids long. V was clipped by 1 base and J by 3 bases; unmatched bases: 6. The CDR3 DNA reads TGTGCCAGCAGCCAAGTTGGGACAGGGTATTACACCGGGGAGCTGTTTTTT. Amino acid sequence: CASSQVGTGYYTGELFF.

In this sample, this clone turned up once. CDR3 bases: TGTGCCAGCAGCGTAGATGGGGCTATAGGAACTGAAGCTTTCTTT. Translation: CASSVDGAIGTEAFF. The chain carries TRBV9 and TRBJ1-1; perhaps TRBD1 as D (5 bases). Germline V lookup: CDR1 SGDLS, CDR2 YYNGEE. Between the trimmed V and J ends, which lost 0 bases and 5 bases, there was a span of 14 bases. CDR3 length equals 15 residues.

The V call is TRBV4-1, the J call TRBJ2-3, with D maybe TRBD2 (6 bases). The germline V and J ends were trimmed by 3 bases and 2 bases, with 12 bases remaining between them. The CDR3 extends over 15 amino acids. CDR1 is MGHRA, CDR2 YSYEKL, per germline. CDR3 in amino acids: CASSQTRGFTDTQYF. As DNA, the CDR3 is TGCGCCAGCAGCCAGACCCGGGGGTTCACAGATACGCAGTATTTT.

Here the CDR3 reads CASSIPGETQYF. CDR3 DNA: TGTGCCAGTAGTATCCCGGGGGAGACCCAGTACTTC. J is TRBJ2-5 and V is TRBV19, with D possibly matching TRBD2 (5 bases). V was pared by 3 bases and J by 5 bases, with 7 bases between. The CDR3 runs to 12 residues. Germline loops: CDR1 LNHDA, CDR2 SQIVND (reference sequence).

CDR3 bases: TGTGCCAGCTCACCATGGGCAGGGGATGAAAAACTGTTTTTT. It encodes CASSPWAGDEKLFF. The chain carries TRBV18 and TRBJ1-4; D is possibly TRBD1 (6 bases). V was trimmed by 2 bases and J by 6 bases, leaving 10 bases between them. Germline loops: CDR1 KGHSH, CDR2 LQKENI. The CDR3 has 14 amino acids.

This clone was seen just once. V is TRBV3-1 (or the pseudogene TRBV3-2) and J is TRBJ2-5, with a weak D call TRBD1 (6 bases). The CDR3 covers 13 residues. V lost 6 bases and J lost 2, with 10 bases in between. Germline CDR1 is LGHDT and CDR2 is YNNKEL (reference sequence). The CDR3 protein is CASRDGQQETQYF. The CDR3 nucleotides read TGTGCCAGCAGAGACGGACAGCAAGAGACCCAGTACTTC.

The J gene is TRBJ1-1, the V gene TRBV10-1; tentative D call: TRBD1 (5 bases). The germline V gene encodes CDR1 WNHNN and CDR2 SYGVQD (reference sequence). This CDR3 has 15 amino acids. The V end was cut by 6 bases, the J end by 4 bases, with 18 bases between. In nucleotides, the CDR3 is TGCGCCAGCAGCCCAACGGGGGTCACCTTCACTGAAGCTTTCTTT. Protein: CASSPTGVTFTEAFF.

The count of this clone is one. The chain joins TRBV24-1 to TRBJ2-3; weak D call: TRBD1 (6 bases). The CDR3 runs 13 residues. V gave up 5 bases and J gave up 4 bases, with 9 bases separating them. Germline lookup yields CDR1 KGHDR and CDR2 SFDVKD. CDR3 bases: TGTGCCACCAGTGTGGGGGCCCCAGATACGCAGTATTTT. As protein: CATSVGAPDTQYF.

The rearrangement joins TRBV4-1 to TRBJ2-7; 8 bases map to TRBD2. V lost 3 bases to trimming and J lost 5 bases; unmatched junction nucleotides: 12. Germline CDR1 is MGHRA and CDR2 is YSYEKL. The CDR3 runs 16 residues. The CDR3 DNA follows: TGCGCCAGCAGCCAGACACTAGCGGAACGCCCGAACGAGCAGTACTTC. Protein product: CASSQTLAERPNEQYF.

The genes are TRBV5-1 and TRBJ2-1, with D tentatively TRBD2 (6 bases). The CDR3 extends over 12 amino acids. CDR1 SGHRS and CDR2 YFSETQ come from the germline V gene. Trimming pared 5 bases from V and 9 bases from J, leaving 12 bases between. The CDR3 region has the DNA TGCGCCAGCAGAGGTGGAGGGACTGAGCAGTTCTTC. Encoded protein: CASRGGGTEQFF.

This chain uses TRBV4-2 with TRBJ1-5, with 9 bases identical to TRBD1. The CDR3 contains 15 residues. Germline CDR1 is LGHNA and CDR2 is YNFKEQ. V lost 4 bases, J lost 3 bases, and 4 bases stayed unmatched. This chain's CDR3 is CASSLTGGINQPQHF. The CDR3 bases are TGTGCCAGCAGCCTCACAGGGGGCATCAATCAGCCCCAGCATTTT.

This chain uses TRBV27 with TRBJ2-3, with TRBD2 as a possible D gene (6 bases). The CDR3 runs to 14 residues. The V gene's germline CDR1 is MNHEY and CDR2 SMNVEV (reference sequence). V was cut by 0 bases and J by 4 bases, with 8 bases left in between. The CDR3 region has the DNA TGTGCCAGCAGTTTATCCGGGGGAGCAGATACGCAGTATTTT. Its protein is CASSLSGGADTQYF.

CDR3 in DNA: TGTGCCAGCAGCTTATATGGGGAGGGGTACGAGCAGTACTTC. It codes for CASSLYGEGYEQYF. The gene calls are TRBV7-8 and TRBJ2-7; 7 nucleotides line up with TRBD2. The CDR3 covers 14 residues. Trimming cost V 2 bases and J 4 bases; bases outside gene matches: 5. The germline V gene has CDR1 SGHVS and CDR2 FQNEAQ.

CDR3 residues: CASSFEGTRGGSLHF. In nucleotides, the CDR3 is TGTGCCAGCAGCTTCGAGGGAACCCGAGGTGGATCCCTCCACTTT. The gene calls are TRBV7-2 and TRBJ1-6; D call uncertain. Trimming pared 3 bases from V and 14 bases from J, leaving 20 bases between. CDR1 is SGHTA, CDR2 FQGNSA, per germline. This CDR3 comprises 15 residues.

The chain recombines TRBV30 with TRBJ1-5; D might be TRBD1 (5 bases). The CDR3 loop spans 14 amino acids. Trimming cost V 1 base and J 6 bases, with 13 bases left between them. Germline V gene lookup returns CDR1 GTSNPN and CDR2 SVGIG (reference sequence). The CDR3 DNA is TGTGCCTGGAGTGCGGGGGGGAGGCGTCAGCCCCAGCATTTT. Encoded protein: CAWSAGGRRQPQHF. The full variable domain, rest sourced from reference TRBV30 and TRBJ1-5, is SQTIHQWPATLVQPVGSPLSLECTVEGTSNPNLYWYRQAAGRGLQLLFYSVGIGQISSEVPQNLSASRPQDRQFILSSKKLLLSDSGFYLCAWSAGGRRQPQHFGDGTRLSIL.

V is TRBV19 and J is TRBJ2-2; possibly TRBD2 for D (6 bases). The V and J ends lost 9 bases and 2 bases respectively, with 10 bases between them. This CDR3 has 13 residues. Germline CDR1 and CDR2: LNHDA and SQIVND (reference sequence). CDR3 sequence: CASHTSNTGELFF. The CDR3 nucleotides are TGTGCCAGCCACACTAGCAACACCGGGGAGCTGTTTTTT.